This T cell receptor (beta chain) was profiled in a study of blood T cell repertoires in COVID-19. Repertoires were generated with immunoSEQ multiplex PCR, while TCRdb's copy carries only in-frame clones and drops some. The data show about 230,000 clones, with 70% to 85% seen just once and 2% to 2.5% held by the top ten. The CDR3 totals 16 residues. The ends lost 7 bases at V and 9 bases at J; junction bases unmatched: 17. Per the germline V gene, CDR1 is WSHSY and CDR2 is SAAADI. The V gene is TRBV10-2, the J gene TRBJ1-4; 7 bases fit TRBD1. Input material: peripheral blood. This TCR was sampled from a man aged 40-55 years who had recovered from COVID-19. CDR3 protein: CASKKERGGVLKKLFF. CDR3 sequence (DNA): TGCGCCAGCAAGAAGGAGAGAGGGGGCGTTCTGAAAAAACTGTTTTTT.